This is a list of T cell receptor beta chains from one sample in a study of beta chain features in type 1 diabetes. Some clones are missing from TCRdb's copy, which holds only in-frame ones; the method was immunoSEQ multiplex PCR. The sample lists approximately 470,000 clones; 30% were seen once. The source material was naive CD4+ T cells from blood. The receptors here all came from a man between 18 and 35 years old in good health. CDR3s include the opening cysteine and the closing phenylalanine or tryptophan. The D gene is left open where the match is weak. Clone size is given for some rows only: seen once, a few or many times, or a class if the clone is expanded.

V	J	size	D	DNA	CDR3
TRBV29-1	TRBJ2-3	few	.	TGCAGCGTTGTGGAGGGCGGGCAGTATTTT	CSVVEGGQYF
TRBV5-1	TRBJ2-7	few	.	TGCGCCAGCAGCTTCGACACAGCTAAACTTTACGAGCAGTACTTC	CASSFDTAKLYEQYF
TRBV18	TRBJ2-1	few	.	TGTGCCAGCTCACCATCATTCTACAATGAGCAGTTCTTC	CASSPSFYNEQFF
TRBV2	TRBJ2-4	.	.	TGTGCCAGCAGCGAGAAGCGGACAGCCGACATTCAGTACTTC	CASSEKRTADIQYF
TRBV6-5	TRBJ1-2	few	.	TGTGCCAGCAGTAGCGGGTCCTATGGCTACACCTTC	CASSSGSYGYTF
TRBV30	TRBJ2-5	.	TRBD2	TGTGCCTGGAGTGGGCGAACTAGCGGGATTAGGGAGACCCAGTACTTC	CAWSGRTSGIRETQYF
TRBV7-9	TRBJ1-1	.	.	TGTGCCAGCAGCTTAGTGCAGGGGAGAACTGAAGCTTTCTTT	CASSLVQGRTEAFF
TRBV5-1	TRBJ2-1	.	TRBD2	TGCGCCAGCAGCTTTCTCGGGACTACCAACTACAATGAGCAGTTCTTC	CASSFLGTTNYNEQFF
TRBV30	TRBJ2-3	few	.	TGTGCCTGGAGTGTACCACAGGGATTCCGGGATACGCAGTATTTT	CAWSVPQGFRDTQYF
TRBV7-2	TRBJ2-5	.	TRBD2	TGTGCCAGCAGCGGGACTAGCGGAGTGCCGGAGACCCAGTACTTC	CASSGTSGVPETQYF
TRBV29-1	TRBJ1-2	.	.	TGCAGCGTTGGGGCAGGGGTCGACTATGGCTACACCTTC	CSVGAGVDYGYTF
TRBV10-3	TRBJ2-4	few	TRBD2	TGTGCCATCTCGAAGGGGGCGGGAGGGCCCGTTAACATTCAGTACTTC	CAISKGAGGPVNIQYF
TRBV30	TRBJ1-5	once	TRBD1	TGTGCCTGGAGTGTACAGACAGGGAATCAGCCCCAGCATTTT	CAWSVQTGNQPQHF
TRBV4-2	TRBJ2-1	.	TRBD2	TGTGCCAGCAGCCAAGTTAGCGGGGGACTCTACAATGAGCAGTTCTTC	CASSQVSGGLYNEQFF
TRBV28	TRBJ2-7	.	.	TGTGCCAGCAGTCCATACGACTACGAGCAGTACTTC	CASSPYDYEQYF
TRBV9	TRBJ2-1	.	.	TGTGCCAGCAGCGTACAAGGGAACTCCTACAATGAGCAGTTCTTC	CASSVQGNSYNEQFF
TRBV7-2	TRBJ1-2	.	.	TGTGCCAGCAGCCCTGCTTCAGGGGCCGGGGAAGGCGGCTACACCTTC	CASSPASGAGEGGYTF
TRBV18	TRBJ2-1	few	.	TGTGCCAGCTCACCTCTAGCTGACACCTACAATGAGCAGTTCTTC	CASSPLADTYNEQFF
TRBV18	TRBJ1-2	once	.	TGTGCCAGCTCACCAGGAGGTGACTATGGCTACACCTTC	CASSPGGDYGYTF
TRBV25-1	TRBJ2-1	.	.	TGTGCCAGCAGTGAAAGGTGGAGACCAGAAGAGCAGTTCTTC	CASSERWRPEEQFF
TRBV30	TRBJ2-3	.	.	TGTGCCTGGAGTGACGGGGGCACAGATACGCAGTATTTT	CAWSDGGTDTQYF
TRBV4-3	TRBJ1-1	few	.	TGCGCCAGCAGCCGCGACAGGAACACTGAAGCTTTCTTT	CASSRDRNTEAFF
TRBV2	TRBJ2-1	.	.	TGTGCCAGCAGTGTCGGGACGGCCCCTAGGGAGCAGTTCTTC	CASSVGTAPREQFF
TRBV5-1	TRBJ2-1	.	.	TGCGCCAGCAGCTTGGCCACTACAGGGAATGAGCAGTTCTTC	CASSLATTGNEQFF
TRBV25-1	TRBJ2-5	.	TRBD1	TGTGCCAGCAGGGGGACAGGGGGATTGGAAGAGACCCAGTACTTC	CASRGTGGLEETQYF
TRBV19	TRBJ1-2	.	.	TGTGCCAGTAGTCCTCCCAGGGTCGGGTATGGCTACACCTTC	CASSPPRVGYGYTF
TRBV25-1	TRBJ1-4	.	TRBD1	TGTGCCAGCAGCAGGGGACAGGGGTTCAAACTGTTTTTT	CASSRGQGFKLFF
TRBV6-6	TRBJ2-7	.	.	TGTGCCAGCAGTCCGGTCGACTACGAGCAGTACTTC	CASSPVDYEQYF
TRBV29-1	TRBJ1-5	.	.	TGCAGCGGACCTATGGGGGGATGGCAGCCCCAGCATTTT	CSGPMGGWQPQHF